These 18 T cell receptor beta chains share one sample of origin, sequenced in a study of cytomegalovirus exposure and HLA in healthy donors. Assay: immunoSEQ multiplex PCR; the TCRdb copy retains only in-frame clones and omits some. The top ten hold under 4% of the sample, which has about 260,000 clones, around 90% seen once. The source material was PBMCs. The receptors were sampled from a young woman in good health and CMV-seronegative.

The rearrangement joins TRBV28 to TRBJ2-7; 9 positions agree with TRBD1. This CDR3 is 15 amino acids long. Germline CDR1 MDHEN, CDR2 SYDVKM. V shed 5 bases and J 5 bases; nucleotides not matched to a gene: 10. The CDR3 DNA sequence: TGTGCCAGCAGTGCTCGTGGACAGGGGTCCCACGAGCAGTACTTC. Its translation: CASSARGQGSHEQYF.

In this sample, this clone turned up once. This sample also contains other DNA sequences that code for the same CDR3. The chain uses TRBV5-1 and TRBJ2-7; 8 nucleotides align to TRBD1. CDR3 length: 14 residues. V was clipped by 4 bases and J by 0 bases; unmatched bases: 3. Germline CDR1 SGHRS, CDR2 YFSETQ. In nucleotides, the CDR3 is TGCGCCAGCAGCCCTGGACAGGGCTCCTACGAGCAGTACTTC. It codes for CASSPGQGSYEQYF.

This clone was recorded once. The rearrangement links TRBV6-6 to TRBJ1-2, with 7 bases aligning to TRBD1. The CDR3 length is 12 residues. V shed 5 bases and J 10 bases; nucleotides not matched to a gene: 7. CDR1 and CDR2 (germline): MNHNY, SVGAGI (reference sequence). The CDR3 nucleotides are TGTGCCAGCAGTCCCGAGGGGGCCGACTACACCTTC. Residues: CASSPEGADYTF.

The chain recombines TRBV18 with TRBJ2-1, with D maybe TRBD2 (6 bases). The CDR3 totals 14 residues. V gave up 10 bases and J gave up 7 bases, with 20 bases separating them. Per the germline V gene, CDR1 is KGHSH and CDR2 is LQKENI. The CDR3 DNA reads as TGTGCCACCACCCAAGGGAAAGCGGGTAATGAGCAGTTCTTC. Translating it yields CATTQGKAGNEQFF.

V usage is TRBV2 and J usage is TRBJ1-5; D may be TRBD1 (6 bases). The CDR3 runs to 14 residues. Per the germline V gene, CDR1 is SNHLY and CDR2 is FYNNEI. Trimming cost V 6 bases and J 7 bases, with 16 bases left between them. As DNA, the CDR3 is TGTGCCAGCAGCGGTAGGGGGGCTGTGCAGCCCCAGCATTTT. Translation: CASSGRGAVQPQHF. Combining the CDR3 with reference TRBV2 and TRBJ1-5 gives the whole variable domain EPEVTQTPSHQVTQMGQEVILRCVPISNHLYFYWYRQILGQKVEFLVSFYNNEISEKSEIFDDQFSVERPDGSNFTLKIRSTKLEDSAMYFCASSGRGAVQPQHFGDGTRLSIL.

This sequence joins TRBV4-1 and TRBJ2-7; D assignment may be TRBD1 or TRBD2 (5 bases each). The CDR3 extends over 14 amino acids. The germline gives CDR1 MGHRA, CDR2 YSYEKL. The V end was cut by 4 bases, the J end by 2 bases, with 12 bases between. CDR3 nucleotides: TGCGCCAGCAGCCTCGGGGCGGCCCCCTACGAGCAGTACTTC. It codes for CASSLGAAPYEQYF.

CDR3 in amino acids: CASSQGDRVSTDTQYF. The CDR3 DNA reads TGCGCCAGCAGCCAAGGGGACAGGGTGAGCACAGATACGCAGTATTTT. This chain links TRBV4-3 with TRBJ2-3, with 9 bases matching TRBD1. Unmatched junction bases numbered 2, after V lost 1 base and J lost 0 bases. The CDR3 is 16 amino acids. Germline V lookup: CDR1 LGHNA, CDR2 YSLEER.

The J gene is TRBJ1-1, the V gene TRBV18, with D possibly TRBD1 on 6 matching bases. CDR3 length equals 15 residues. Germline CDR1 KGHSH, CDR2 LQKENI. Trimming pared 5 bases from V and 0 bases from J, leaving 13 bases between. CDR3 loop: CASSRTGQLNTEAFF. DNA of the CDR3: TGTGCCAGCTCAAGAACCGGACAGCTGAACACTGAAGCTTTCTTT.

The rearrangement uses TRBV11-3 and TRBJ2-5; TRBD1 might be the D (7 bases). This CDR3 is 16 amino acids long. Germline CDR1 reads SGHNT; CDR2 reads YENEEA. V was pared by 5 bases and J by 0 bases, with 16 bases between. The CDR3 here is CASSPFRGRNQETQYF. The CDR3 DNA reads TGTGCCAGCAGCCCATTCAGGGGGAGGAACCAAGAGACCCAGTACTTC. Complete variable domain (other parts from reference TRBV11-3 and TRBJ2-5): EAGVVQSPRYKIIEKKQPVAFWCNPISGHNTLYWYLQNLGQGPELLIRYENEEAVDDSQLPKDRFSAERLKGVDSTLKIQPAELGDSAVYLCASSPFRGRNQETQYFGPGTRLLVL.

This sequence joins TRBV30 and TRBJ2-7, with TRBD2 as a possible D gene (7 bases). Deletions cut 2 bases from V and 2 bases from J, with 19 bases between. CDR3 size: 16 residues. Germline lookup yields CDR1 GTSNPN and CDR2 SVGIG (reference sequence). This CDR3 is CAWSRGAERNTYEQYF. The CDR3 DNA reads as TGTGCCTGGAGTCGGGGGGCTGAGCGGAACACCTACGAGCAGTACTTC.

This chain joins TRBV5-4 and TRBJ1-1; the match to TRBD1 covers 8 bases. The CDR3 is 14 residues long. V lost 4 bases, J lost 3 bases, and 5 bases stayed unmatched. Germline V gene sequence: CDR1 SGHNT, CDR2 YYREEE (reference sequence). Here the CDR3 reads CASSVRQGYTEAFF. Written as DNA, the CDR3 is TGTGCCAGCAGCGTCCGACAGGGGTACACTGAAGCTTTCTTT.

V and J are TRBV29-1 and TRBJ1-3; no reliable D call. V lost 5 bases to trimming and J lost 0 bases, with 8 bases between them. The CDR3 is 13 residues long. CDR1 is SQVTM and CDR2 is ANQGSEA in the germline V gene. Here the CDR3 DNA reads TGCAGCGTTTACAGTTACTCTGGAAACACCATATATTTT. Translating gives CSVYSYSGNTIYF.

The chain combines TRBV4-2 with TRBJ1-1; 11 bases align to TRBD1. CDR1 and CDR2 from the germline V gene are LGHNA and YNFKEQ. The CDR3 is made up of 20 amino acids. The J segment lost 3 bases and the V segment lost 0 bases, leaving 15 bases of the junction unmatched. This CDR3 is CASSQDFSLGQGAGDTEAFF. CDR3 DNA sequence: TGTGCCAGCAGCCAAGATTTCTCTTTAGGACAGGGGGCTGGGGACACTGAAGCTTTCTTT.

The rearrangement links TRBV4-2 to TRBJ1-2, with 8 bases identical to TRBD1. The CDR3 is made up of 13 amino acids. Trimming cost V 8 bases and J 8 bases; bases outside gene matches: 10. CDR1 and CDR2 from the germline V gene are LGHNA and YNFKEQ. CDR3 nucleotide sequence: TGTGCCAGCGGTCATACAGGACAGGGAGGCTACACCTTC. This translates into CASGHTGQGGYTF.

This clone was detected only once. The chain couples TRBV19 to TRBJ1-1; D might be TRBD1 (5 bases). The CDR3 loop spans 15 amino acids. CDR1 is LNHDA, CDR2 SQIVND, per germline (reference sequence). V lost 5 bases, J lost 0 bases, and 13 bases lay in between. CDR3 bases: TGTGCCAGTAGTCCCCGCGCGGACATGAACACTGAAGCTTTCTTT. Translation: CASSPRADMNTEAFF.

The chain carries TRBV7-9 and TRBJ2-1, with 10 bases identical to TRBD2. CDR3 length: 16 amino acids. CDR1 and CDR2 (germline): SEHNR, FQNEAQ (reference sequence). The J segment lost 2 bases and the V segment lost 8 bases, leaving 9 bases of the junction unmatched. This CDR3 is CASETSGPKAYNEQFF. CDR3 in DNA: TGTGCCAGCGAGACTAGCGGGCCCAAAGCCTACAATGAGCAGTTCTTC.

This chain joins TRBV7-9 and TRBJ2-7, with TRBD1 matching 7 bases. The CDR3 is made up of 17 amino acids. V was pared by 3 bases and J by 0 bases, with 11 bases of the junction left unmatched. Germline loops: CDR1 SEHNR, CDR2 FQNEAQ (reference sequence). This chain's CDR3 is CASSFPSRGLGSYEQYF. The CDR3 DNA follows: TGTGCCAGCAGCTTTCCGTCTAGGGGGCTAGGCTCCTACGAGCAGTACTTC.

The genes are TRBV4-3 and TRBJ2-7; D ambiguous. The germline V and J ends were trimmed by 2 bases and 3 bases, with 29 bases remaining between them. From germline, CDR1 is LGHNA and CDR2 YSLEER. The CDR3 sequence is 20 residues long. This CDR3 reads CASSQISHQDNSQMIYEQYF. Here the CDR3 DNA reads TGCGCCAGCAGCCAAATCTCACACCAAGACAATTCCCAGATGATCTACGAGCAGTACTTC.